This TCR beta chain was identified during a study of T cells after posttransplantation cyclophosphamide. Study-wide points: Later post-transplant blood repertoires were often dominated by donor CD8+ memory clones. Blood and skin or GI T cell repertoires showed limited TRB overlap. Recipient CMV seropositivity and CMV reactivation strongly tracked TRB clonality.

Produced via immunoSEQ multiplex PCR; TCRdb's table is partial and in-frame only. Of tens of thousands of clones listed, around 91% are singletons. Comment on this clone: Its antigen is still unknown.

Treatment was busulfan-fludarabine conditioning, a marrow graft, and cyclophosphamide on days +3 and +4. Trimming at V came to 4 bases and at J to 10 bases, leaving 9 bases not matched to a gene. The CDR3 is 16 residues long. The germline gives CDR1 MGHRA, CDR2 YSYEKL. The clonotype comes from a male patient in his sixties or seventies who received an allogeneic stem cell transplant from a related donor and was CMV-positive. The T cells may come from the graft donor. Sequencing used PBMCs, obtained around 58 days after allogeneic stem cell transplant with posttransplant cyclophosphamide. The chain recombines TRBV4-1 with TRBJ2-1; 14 nucleotides align to TRBD2. The CDR3 DNA reads as TGCGCCAGCAGCCTCGGACTAGCGGGGGGCGGAGGAGAGCAGTTCTTC. It encodes CASSLGLAGGGGEQFF.